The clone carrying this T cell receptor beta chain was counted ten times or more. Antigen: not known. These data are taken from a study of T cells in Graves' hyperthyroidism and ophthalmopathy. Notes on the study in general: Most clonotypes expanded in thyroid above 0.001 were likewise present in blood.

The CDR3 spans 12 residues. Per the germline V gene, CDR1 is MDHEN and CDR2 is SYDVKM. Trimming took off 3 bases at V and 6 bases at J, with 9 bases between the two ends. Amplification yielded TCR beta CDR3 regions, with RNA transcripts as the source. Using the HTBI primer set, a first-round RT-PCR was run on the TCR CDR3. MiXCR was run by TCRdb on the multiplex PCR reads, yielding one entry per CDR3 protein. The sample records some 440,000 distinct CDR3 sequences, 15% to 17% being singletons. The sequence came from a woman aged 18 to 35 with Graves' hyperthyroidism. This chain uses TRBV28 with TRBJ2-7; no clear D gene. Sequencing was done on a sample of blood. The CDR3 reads CASSFWGSEQYF. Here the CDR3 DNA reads TGTGCCAGCAGTTTCTGGGGTAGCGAGCAGTACTTC.